Presented here are 25 T cell receptor beta chains from one specimen sequenced in a study of blood T cell repertoires in COVID-19. Sequencing used immunoSEQ multiplex PCR; TCRdb keeps in-frame clones, though not all of them. The sample lists roughly 94,000 clones; roughly 82% were seen once. Material for sequencing was peripheral blood. These TCRs come from a man aged 55 to 70 with acute or convalescent COVID-19.

The genes are TRBV5-6 and TRBJ1-2; a weak D match, TRBD1 (6 bases). V shed 4 bases and J shed 4 bases, with 14 bases lying between them. This CDR3 has 14 amino acids. Germline CDR1 and CDR2: SGHDT and YYEEEE. In DNA form, the CDR3 reads TGTGCCAGCAGCAGACCCGGGACACCCTATGGCTACACCTTC. Protein product: CASSRPGTPYGYTF.

The gene calls are TRBV24-1 and TRBJ2-2, with 8 bases aligning to TRBD1. In germline, CDR1 is KGHDR, CDR2 SFDVKD. The CDR3 covers 15 residues. J lost 7 bases, V lost 5 bases, and 8 bases had no gene match. CDR3: CATSAPGGANGELFF. The CDR3, as DNA: TGTGCCACCAGTGCCCCAGGGGGCGCGAACGGGGAGCTGTTTTTT.

The chain combines TRBV16 with TRBJ2-2; 8 bases are a match to TRBD1. This CDR3 has 16 amino acids. J gave up 2 bases and V 8 bases, and 10 bases lay outside the gene matches. Looked up from germline, CDR1 is KGHSY and CDR2 is FQNENV. CDR3 DNA: TGTGCCAGCTCTCATCGACAGGGGCGAAACACCGGGGAGCTGTTTTTT. Amino acids: CASSHRQGRNTGELFF.

The rearrangement joins TRBV30 to TRBJ1-4; 7 bases map to TRBD1. The CDR3 spans 13 residues. With 5 bases clipped from V and 8 bases from J, the junction kept 8 bases outside the gene matches. Germline values: CDR1 GTSNPN, CDR2 SVGIG (reference sequence). Here the CDR3 DNA reads TGTGCCTGGGAGGGACAGTTTTCCGAAAAACTGTTTTTT. This codes for CAWEGQFSEKLFF.

This chain links TRBV11-2 with TRBJ1-3; D remains ambiguous. V was pared by 7 bases and J by 0 bases, with 22 bases between. This CDR3 is 18 amino acids long. CDR1 is SGHAT, CDR2 FQNNGV, per germline. CDR3 nucleotide sequence: TGTGCCAGCACGGGGAGTCTCCTCGCGGATTCCTCTGGAAACACCATATATTTT. It encodes CASTGSLLADSSGNTIYF.

This chain joins TRBV4-1 and TRBJ1-2; D gene unclear. The CDR3 runs to 14 residues. The ends were cut back, 3 bases at V and 5 bases at J, with 13 bases in the middle. CDR1 is MGHRA and CDR2 is YSYEKL in the germline V gene. CDR3 coding DNA: TGCGCCAGCAGCCACCCGGGAAGGACTTATGGCTACACCTTC. It specifies CASSHPGRTYGYTF.

This chain joins TRBV3-1 (or the pseudogene TRBV3-2) and TRBJ1-2; D is unclear. CDR3 length: 14 residues. The germline CDR1 and CDR2 sequences are LGHDT and YNNKEL (reference sequence). V lost 5 bases and J 2 bases, leaving 12 bases between the germline ends. The CDR3 DNA follows: TGTGCCAGCAGCAAGTCCCCAGTGAACTATGGCTACACCTTC. Protein: CASSKSPVNYGYTF.

The V call is TRBV6-1, the J call TRBJ1-6; no definite D call. This CDR3 is built from 17 residues. Trimming cost V 2 bases and J 5 bases, with 16 bases left between them. The germline gives CDR1 MNHNS, CDR2 SASEGT. The CDR3 is CASSENSLRLDNSPLHF. Here the CDR3 DNA reads TGTGCCAGCAGTGAAAATTCTTTGCGCTTGGATAATTCACCCCTCCACTTT.

This chain's CDR3 is CASSCLGCTSGGTVTQYF. The CDR3 DNA sequence: TGTGCCAGCAGTTGCCTCGGCTGCACTAGCGGGGGAACGGTGACCCAGTACTTC. This rearrangement joins TRBV6-4 to TRBJ2-5; 11 bases line up with TRBD2. Losses at the gene ends were 5 bases for V and 7 bases for J; bases not matched to a gene: 18. This CDR3 contains 18 residues. The germline gives CDR1 MRHNA, CDR2 SNTAGT.

This clone was picked up a small number of times. The V gene is TRBV5-5, the J gene TRBJ2-1, with 10 nucleotides matching TRBD1. With 5 bases clipped from V and 5 bases from J, the junction kept 19 bases outside the gene matches. The CDR3 is 19 residues long. Germline-derived CDR1 and CDR2 are SGHKS and YYEKEE (reference sequence). DNA for the CDR3: TGTGCCAGCAGACCTTACCCCTACGGGACAGGGGTACCCCACAATGAGCAGTTCTTC. Encoded protein: CASRPYPYGTGVPHNEQFF.

The chain has TRBV25-1 and TRBJ1-1; D is unresolved. The CDR3 spans 14 residues. V lost 3 bases, J lost 6 bases, and 14 bases lay in between. Germline CDR1 and CDR2: MGHDK and SYGVNS. CDR3 amino acids: CASSDAKSNSEAFF. CDR3 DNA sequence: TGTGCCAGCAGTGACGCTAAAAGTAACTCTGAAGCTTTCTTT.

This sequence joins TRBV7-2 and TRBJ1-4; no definite D call. V gave up 0 bases and J gave up 5 bases, with 7 bases separating them. Germline CDR1 is SGHTA and CDR2 is FQGNSA. CDR3 length: 14 residues. The CDR3 nucleotides read TGTGCCAGCAGCTTAGCTCTTCAGAATGAAAAACTGTTTTTT. Translation: CASSLALQNEKLFF.

For the CDR3, the DNA is TGTGCCAGCAGATACCCGTCAGGGGAAACTGAAGCTTTCTTT. The encoded protein is CASRYPSGETEAFF. The chain combines TRBV6-6 with TRBJ1-1; the D gene is possibly TRBD1 (6 bases). Germline V gives CDR1 MNHNY, CDR2 SVGAGI (reference sequence). The CDR3 contains 14 residues. V was shortened by 6 bases and J by 5 bases, with 16 bases between the two germline ends.

V is TRBV19 and J is TRBJ1-3; D gene ambiguous. The germline CDR1 and CDR2 sequences are LNHDA and SQIVND (reference sequence). This CDR3 spans 13 amino acids. V lost 5 bases to trimming and J lost 0 bases, with 5 bases between them. The CDR3 sequence: CASSSDSGNTIYF. CDR3 bases: TGTGCCAGTAGTTCAGACTCTGGAAACACCATATATTTT.

The chain carries TRBV19 and TRBJ1-2; no definite D call. Germline CDR1 is LNHDA and CDR2 is SQIVND (reference sequence). Trimming cost V 7 bases and J 2 bases, with 11 bases left between them. CDR3 size: 13 residues. CDR3 protein: CASKSLANYGYTF. Written as DNA, the CDR3 is TGTGCCAGTAAATCCTTAGCCAACTATGGCTACACCTTC.

This sequence joins TRBV10-3 and TRBJ1-1; a weak D match, TRBD1 (5 bases). Germline V CDR1 and CDR2: ENHRY, SYGVKD. V gave up 0 bases and J gave up 1 base, with 15 bases separating them. The CDR3 is 17 residues long. CDR3: CAISESLGRQENTEAFF. In DNA form, the CDR3 reads TGTGCCATCAGTGAGTCCTTGGGGCGCCAAGAGAACACTGAAGCTTTCTTT.

The V call is TRBV7-2, the J call TRBJ2-7; tentatively, D is TRBD2 (6 bases). The CDR3 runs 14 residues. The V gene's germline CDR1 is SGHTA and CDR2 FQGNSA. Trimming cost V 5 bases and J 7 bases, with 18 bases left between them. CDR3 sequence reads: CASSPRDSSREQYF. The DNA of the CDR3 is TGTGCCAGCAGCCCTCGGGACTCGTCTCGGGAGCAGTACTTC.

V and J are TRBV5-1 and TRBJ1-1; a possible D gene is TRBD1 (6 bases). The CDR3 length is 14 residues. V gave up 2 bases and J gave up 4 bases, with 12 bases separating them. Germline V gene lookup returns CDR1 SGHRS and CDR2 YFSETQ. The CDR3 is CASSFHREGTEAFF. DNA of the CDR3: TGCGCCAGCAGCTTTCACAGGGAGGGCACTGAAGCTTTCTTT.

This chain joins TRBV6-6 and TRBJ2-5, with 7 bases that match TRBD2. The V segment lost 0 bases and the J segment 1 base; nucleotides outside the gene matches: 5. This CDR3 spans 16 amino acids. Germline V gene data show CDR1 as MNHNY and CDR2 as SVGAGI (reference sequence). CDR3 in DNA: TGTGCCAGCAGTTACTCGAGTACGGGGGGCCAAGAGACCCAGTACTTC. This codes for CASSYSSTGGQETQYF.

A single count supports this clone. This chain joins TRBV4-1 and TRBJ1-5; the D is unclear. V was trimmed by 1 base and J by 4 bases, leaving 14 bases between them. CDR1 and CDR2 from the germline V gene are MGHRA and YSYEKL. The CDR3 spans 16 residues. The CDR3 protein is CASSQVGPLQNQPQHF. The CDR3 nucleotides are TGCGCCAGCAGCCAAGTTGGCCCGCTTCAGAATCAGCCCCAGCATTTT.

V is TRBV6-5 and J is TRBJ1-1; D call uncertain. This CDR3 contains 12 residues. Deletions cut 6 bases from V and 2 bases from J, with 7 bases between. Germline-derived CDR1 and CDR2 are MNHEY and SVGAGI. The CDR3: CASSTSNTEAFF. The CDR3, as DNA: TGTGCCAGCAGCACATCTAACACTGAAGCTTTCTTT.

V usage is TRBV7-8 and J usage is TRBJ1-6, with D possibly being TRBD1 (6 bases). Trimming pared 1 base from V and 13 bases from J, leaving 14 bases between. The length of the CDR3 is 14 residues. The V gene's germline CDR1 is SGHVS and CDR2 FQNEAQ. The CDR3 reads CASSLGGGFTPLHF. CDR3 nucleotide sequence: TGTGCCAGCAGCTTAGGAGGGGGTTTTACCCCCCTCCACTTT.

This chain joins TRBV7-2 and TRBJ2-5; D possibly corresponds to TRBD2 (6 bases). Trimming left V 6 bases short and J 5 bases short, with 16 bases between. The CDR3 is made up of 14 amino acids. Germline V gene data show CDR1 as SGHTA and CDR2 as FQGNSA. The CDR3 sequence: CASRSLGAGETQYF. CDR3 coding DNA: TGTGCCAGCAGGAGCTTAGGTGCGGGGGAGACCCAGTACTTC.

V usage is TRBV18 and J usage is TRBJ1-6, with D possibly TRBD1 on 5 matching bases. This CDR3 is 14 amino acids long. V was cut by 4 bases and J by 7 bases, with 11 bases left in between. Germline lookup yields CDR1 KGHSH and CDR2 LQKENI. Here the CDR3 reads CASSQNPGNSPLHF. In DNA, the CDR3 is TGTGCCAGCTCACAAAACCCAGGGAATTCACCCCTCCACTTT.

The chain combines TRBV5-1 with TRBJ1-6; D ambiguous. V was cut by 7 bases and J by 0 bases, with 8 bases left in between. This CDR3 is 14 amino acids long. Germline CDR1 is SGHRS and CDR2 is YFSETQ. For the CDR3, the DNA is TGCGCCAGCCAGAGGAGCTCCTATAATTCACCCCTCCACTTT. Encoded protein: CASQRSSYNSPLHF. The full variable domain, with the rest looked up from reference TRBV5-1 and TRBJ1-6, is KAGVTQTPRYLIKTRGQQVTLSCSPISGHRSVSWYQQTPGQGLQFLFEYFSETQRNKGNFPGRFSGRQFSNSRSEMNVSTLELGDSALYLCASQRSSYNSPLHFGNGTRLTVT.